This entry lists 24 T cell receptor beta chains sequenced from one sample in a study of OX40 agonist ivuxolimab in advanced cancers. Library method: the immunoSEQ multiplex PCR assay. TCRdb took this table from immuneACCESS and kept in-frame rearrangements with V and J called. Such tables lack part of the clones; where checked against another copy, unresolved V genes explain under half of the gap, and the rest is unexplained. The sample table lists around 25,000 clones, approximately 80% of them with a count of one. Roughly a sixth of the sample rests with the top ten. Here the sequenced sample was CD4+ or CD8+ T cells sorted from blood, taken in a trial of the OX40 agonist ivuxolimab. These receptor sequences come from an adult with an advanced solid tumor such as melanoma, head and neck, liver or kidney cancer.

This chain joins TRBV7-9 and TRBJ2-1; 8 bases line up with TRBD2. The CDR3 spans 12 residues. The trim removed 6 bases at V and 10 bases at J, leaving 5 bases unmatched. In germline, CDR1 is SEHNR, CDR2 FQNEAQ (reference sequence). The CDR3 protein is CASRFTSGEQFF. The CDR3 DNA sequence: TGTGCCAGCAGATTCACTAGCGGAGAGCAGTTCTTC.

The chain joins TRBV6-1 to TRBJ2-7, with TRBD2 identical over 8 bases. The CDR3 extends over 15 amino acids. Trimming removed 9 bases from V and 6 bases from J; junction bases left unmatched: 16. Per the germline V gene, CDR1 is MNHNS and CDR2 is SASEGT. CDR3 amino acids: CASSDAVAGSREQYF. Here the CDR3 DNA reads TGTGCCAGTTCCGACGCAGTAGCGGGAAGCCGCGAGCAGTACTTC.

This chain uses TRBV30 with TRBJ1-3; no firm D call. The CDR3 spans 13 residues. V was shortened by 2 bases and J by 3 bases, with 8 bases between the two germline ends. Germline lookup yields CDR1 GTSNPN and CDR2 SVGIG (reference sequence). The chain's CDR3 is CAWSPIGGNTIYF. In nucleotides, the CDR3 is TGTGCCTGGAGTCCGATAGGTGGAAACACCATATATTTT.

V and J are TRBV9 and TRBJ2-1; 9 positions match TRBD2. J lost 8 bases, V lost 3 bases, and 9 bases had no gene match. Germline-derived CDR1 and CDR2 are SGDLS and YYNGEE. The CDR3 is 15 amino acids. The CDR3 DNA reads as TGTGCCAGCAGCGGTTGGACTAGCGCTGGGGATGAGCAGTTCTTC. Translating gives CASSGWTSAGDEQFF. Supplemented by reference TRBV9 and TRBJ2-1, the full variable domain reads DSGVTQTPKHLITATGQRVTLRCSPRSGDLSVYWYQQSLDQGLQFLIQYYNGEERAKGNILERFSAQQFPDLHSELNLSSLELGDSALYFCASSGWTSAGDEQFFGPGTRLTVL.

The chain links TRBV7-8 to TRBJ2-7; 15 bases agree with TRBD2. The V and J ends lost 8 bases and 11 bases, in that order; junction bases with no gene match: 10. CDR3 length: 14 residues. Germline V CDR1 and CDR2: SGHVS, FQNEAQ. The CDR3 here is CASGGTSGRWKKYF. The CDR3 DNA sequence: TGTGCCAGCGGTGGGACTAGCGGGAGGTGGAAGAAGTACTTC.

This clone occurred once. This chain uses TRBV7-9 with TRBJ2-1; D not resolved. This CDR3 has 14 residues. V was cut by 4 bases and J by 5 bases, with 12 bases left in between. Germline V gene lookup returns CDR1 SEHNR and CDR2 FQNEAQ (reference sequence). CDR3: CASSSMGNNNEQFF. The CDR3 coding sequence is TGTGCCAGCAGCTCCATGGGTAATAACAATGAGCAGTTCTTC.

This clone was seen a handful of times. The V call is TRBV5-6, the J call TRBJ1-1; D remains ambiguous. The CDR3 runs 14 residues. V gave up 4 bases and J gave up 2 bases, with 12 bases separating them. CDR1 SGHDT and CDR2 YYEEEE come from the germline V gene. The DNA of the CDR3 is TGTGCCAGCAGCCTTGACGGCACCAACACTGAAGCTTTCTTT. It yields the protein CASSLDGTNTEAFF.

The chain joins TRBV11-2 to TRBJ1-5, with a possible D match to TRBD1 (5 bases). This CDR3 is built from 16 residues. V lost 4 bases, J lost 6 bases, and 19 bases lay in between. Per the germline V gene, CDR1 is SGHAT and CDR2 is FQNNGV. The CDR3 is CASSSRESGVSQPQHF. DNA for the CDR3: TGTGCCAGCAGCTCCAGGGAATCGGGGGTAAGTCAGCCCCAGCATTTT. Complete variable domain (other parts from reference TRBV11-2 and TRBJ1-5): EAGVAQSPRYKIIEKRQSVAFWCNPISGHATLYWYQQILGQGPKLLIQFQNNGVVDDSQLPKDRFSAERLKGVDSTLKIQPAKLEDSAVYLCASSSRESGVSQPQHFGDGTRLSIL.

This sequence joins TRBV15 and TRBJ2-5; the match to TRBD1 covers 8 bases. The CDR3 loop spans 15 amino acids. V lost 3 bases and J lost 3; bases outside the gene matches: 6. The germline V gene has CDR1 LNHNV and CDR2 YYDKDF (reference sequence). In DNA, the CDR3 is TGTGCCACCAGCAGCGCTGGACAGGGAGAAGAGACCCAGTACTTC. This codes for CATSSAGQGEETQYF.

The chain has TRBV7-8 and TRBJ2-7, with D hard to call. Per germline, CDR1 SGHVS and CDR2 FQNEAQ. The V gene lost 4 bases and the J gene lost 5 bases, with 12 bases spanning the gap. The CDR3 runs 13 residues. CDR3 DNA: TGTGCCAGCAGCTCGTCCCTGAAAGACGAGCAGTACTTC. The encoded protein is CASSSSLKDEQYF.

The V gene is TRBV11-3, the J gene TRBJ1-1; D gene uncertain. With 1 base removed from V and 1 base from J, the gap between germline ends came to 4 bases. Germline CDR1 and CDR2: SGHNT and YENEEA. This CDR3 has 13 residues. The CDR3 nucleotides read TGTGCCAGCAGCTTAGGTCGGAACACTGAAGCTTTCTTT. It translates to CASSLGRNTEAFF.

This sequence joins TRBV7-9 and TRBJ2-5; D gene ambiguous. The V gene's germline CDR1 is SEHNR and CDR2 FQNEAQ (reference sequence). CDR3 length: 13 amino acids. V lost 5 bases, J lost 5 bases, and 12 bases lay in between. In DNA, the CDR3 is TGTGCCAGCAGCCAACCAGGCATCGAGACCCAGTACTTC. Translation: CASSQPGIETQYF.

This clone turned up a few times. The chain links TRBV5-5 to TRBJ2-4, with 7 nucleotides matching TRBD2. The V gene end was trimmed by 2 bases and the J gene end by 8 bases; junction bases not matched to a gene: 1. Germline CDR1 SGHKS, CDR2 YYEKEE (reference sequence). This CDR3 spans 12 amino acids. The CDR3 coding sequence is TGTGCCAGCAGCTTCCGGGGGGACATTCAGTACTTC. This gives the protein CASSFRGDIQYF.

The chain uses TRBV6-6 and TRBJ2-3; TRBD2 is a possible D gene (5 bases). From germline, CDR1 is MNHNY and CDR2 SVGAGI (reference sequence). V was trimmed by 0 bases and J by 5 bases, leaving 6 bases between them. This CDR3 is built from 13 residues. The CDR3 region has the DNA TGTGCCAGCAGTTACTCGAGGGAAGATACGCAGTATTTT. This sequence encodes CASSYSREDTQYF.

The chain is built from TRBV9 and TRBJ2-1, with TRBD2 identical over 10 bases. Germline lookup yields CDR1 SGDLS and CDR2 YYNGEE. Trimming took 0 bases from V and 5 from J; bases not matched to a gene: 5. This CDR3 is 16 amino acids long. For the CDR3, the DNA is TGTGCCAGCAGCGTAGTCTCTAGCGGGAGCCACAATGAGCAGTTCTTC. It specifies CASSVVSSGSHNEQFF.

The CDR3 spells CASSPTSVANYGYTF. Written as DNA, the CDR3 is TGTGCCAGTAGTCCTACTTCAGTGGCTAACTATGGCTACACCTTC. The chain joins TRBV19 to TRBJ1-2; no firm D call. Trimming cost V 5 bases and J 0 bases, with 13 bases left between them. The CDR3 extends over 15 amino acids. Germline CDR1 reads LNHDA; CDR2 reads SQIVND (reference sequence).

The J gene is TRBJ1-1, the V gene TRBV11-2, with a tentative D call TRBD1 (5 bases). V was trimmed by 6 bases and J by 7 bases, leaving 12 bases between them. Germline V CDR1 and CDR2: SGHAT, FQNNGV. The CDR3 sequence is 12 residues long. The CDR3 loop reads CASRGGTVEAFF. The CDR3 nucleotides read TGTGCCAGCAGGGGGGGGACGGTTGAAGCTTTCTTT. The full variable domain, completed using reference TRBV11-2 and TRBJ1-1, is EAGVAQSPRYKIIEKRQSVAFWCNPISGHATLYWYQQILGQGPKLLIQFQNNGVVDDSQLPKDRFSAERLKGVDSTLKIQPAKLEDSAVYLCASRGGTVEAFFGQGTRLTVV.

CDR3 sequence (DNA): TGTGCCAGCAGTGCCGGGACGGGTTTTATCGGCTCCTACGAGCAGTACTTC. Protein product: CASSAGTGFIGSYEQYF. The V and J genes are TRBV28 and TRBJ2-7; D might be TRBD1 or TRBD2, each matching 5 bases. V was trimmed by 5 bases and J by 0 bases, leaving 20 bases between them. The V gene's germline CDR1 is MDHEN and CDR2 SYDVKM. This CDR3 has 17 amino acids. Full variable domain (rest looked up from reference TRBV28 and TRBJ2-7): DVKVTQSSRYLVKRTGEKVFLECVQDMDHENMFWYRQDPGLGLRLIYFSYDVKMKEKGDIPEGYSVSREKKERFSLILESASTNQTSMYLCASSAGTGFIGSYEQYFGPGTRLTVT.

The chain uses TRBV2 and TRBJ2-3, with a tentative D call TRBD1 (5 bases). Germline values: CDR1 SNHLY, CDR2 FYNNEI. Deletions cut 6 bases from V and 4 bases from J, with 14 bases between. The CDR3 has 14 amino acids. CDR3 loop: CASRVQVISDTQYF. CDR3 in DNA: TGTGCCAGCAGGGTACAGGTTATTTCAGATACGCAGTATTTT.

The gene calls are TRBV30 and TRBJ1-2; 11 bases agree with TRBD1. From germline, CDR1 is GTSNPN and CDR2 SVGIG (reference sequence). This CDR3 is 15 amino acids long. The CDR3: CAVVRRDRGAYGYTF. CDR3 DNA: TGTGCTGTAGTACGCCGGGACAGGGGGGCATATGGCTACACCTTC.

J is TRBJ2-3 and V is TRBV25-1; no reliable D call. CDR3 length: 12 amino acids. CDR1 is MGHDK, CDR2 SYGVNS, per germline. Trimming pared 8 bases from V and 0 bases from J, leaving 6 bases between. CDR3 nucleotides: TGTGCCAGCCGTGGTAGCACAGATACGCAGTATTTT. Residues: CASRGSTDTQYF.

The chain uses TRBV7-2 and TRBJ2-5, with no clear D. This CDR3 comprises 16 residues. The germline CDR1 and CDR2 sequences are SGHTA and FQGNSA. The ends were cut back, 1 base at V and 1 base at J, with 13 bases in the middle. CDR3 amino acids: CASSLVIAQSQETQYF. In DNA form, the CDR3 reads TGTGCCAGCAGCTTAGTAATCGCACAGAGCCAAGAGACCCAGTACTTC.

This chain links TRBV20-1 with TRBJ2-7, with D perhaps TRBD1 (5 bases). V was pared by 7 bases and J by 1 base, with 8 bases between. This CDR3 spans 11 amino acids. The germline gives CDR1 DFQATT, CDR2 SNEGSKA (reference sequence). The CDR3 DNA follows: TGCAGTGGACAGCGATCCTACGAGCAGTACTTC. This sequence encodes CSGQRSYEQYF.

The chain is built from TRBV7-2 and TRBJ1-4; D is uncertain. Per germline, CDR1 SGHTA and CDR2 FQGNSA. Trimming stripped 0 bases from V and 10 bases from J, with 12 bases between. The CDR3 is 14 amino acids. The CDR3 sequence is CASSLASDPRKLFF. The CDR3 coding sequence is TGTGCCAGCAGCTTAGCGTCGGACCCGAGAAAACTGTTTTTT.